Following are 14 T cell receptor beta chains from one sample sequenced in a study of blood T cell repertoires in COVID-19. Here immunoSEQ multiplex PCR was the method, and the copy in TCRdb shows in-frame clones only, minus some. The table has 200,000 to 250,000 clones, over 70% seen once. Input material: PBMCs or T cells enriched from blood (not recorded which). The receptors derive from a woman between 25 and 40 years old who had been exposed to COVID-19.

The chain couples TRBV14 to TRBJ1-6; tentatively, D is TRBD1 (5 bases). This CDR3 region has 16 residues. The germline V and J ends were trimmed by 4 bases and 4 bases, with 14 bases remaining between them. The germline V gene encodes CDR1 SGHDN and CDR2 FVKESK. The CDR3 is CASSLRVTSYNSPLHF. In DNA, the CDR3 is TGTGCCAGCAGCCTCAGGGTCACGTCATATAATTCACCCCTCCACTTT.

This clone has just one count. V is TRBV7-9 and J is TRBJ2-2, with D unclear. Trimming took off 3 bases at V and 3 bases at J, with 11 bases between the two ends. CDR3 size: 15 residues. CDR1 and CDR2 from the germline V gene are SEHNR and FQNEAQ (reference sequence). CDR3 DNA: TGTGCCAGCAGCTTTCGTTCACGAGACACCGGGGAGCTGTTTTTT. Translating gives CASSFRSRDTGELFF.

J is TRBJ1-6 and V is TRBV28; D remains unclear. This CDR3 comprises 14 residues. V shed 7 bases and J shed 7 bases, with 14 bases lying between them. The germline V gene encodes CDR1 MDHEN and CDR2 SYDVKM. The CDR3 reads CASTLLGENSPLHF. The CDR3 coding sequence is TGTGCCAGCACCCTGCTCGGGGAAAATTCACCCCTCCACTTT.

The V and J genes are TRBV14 and TRBJ1-2; 7 bases are a match to TRBD1. CDR3 length: 15 residues. Germline loops: CDR1 SGHDN, CDR2 FVKESK. After removal of 3 bases from V and 6 bases from J, the junction contained 10 bases not matched to a gene. In nucleotides, the CDR3 is TGTGCCAGCAGCCATTTGGGACAGACTAGCGATGGCTACACCTTC. It specifies CASSHLGQTSDGYTF.

The rearrangement links TRBV4-2 to TRBJ2-5, with 7 bases matching TRBD2. The CDR3 runs to 15 residues. The germline gives CDR1 LGHNA, CDR2 YNFKEQ. The V and J ends lost 1 base and 4 bases, in that order; junction bases with no gene match: 6. The CDR3 DNA sequence: TGTGCCAGCAGCCAAGGGGCAGCGGGAAGAGAGACCCAGTACTTC. Translated, it gives CASSQGAAGRETQYF.

This rearrangement joins TRBV30 to TRBJ2-1, with D uncertain. CDR1 is GTSNPN, CDR2 SVGIG, per germline (reference sequence). The CDR3 is made up of 12 amino acids. The germline V and J ends were trimmed by 0 bases and 5 bases, with 5 bases remaining between them. The CDR3 here is CAWSVADNEQFF. The CDR3, as DNA: TGTGCCTGGAGTGTGGCTGACAATGAGCAGTTCTTC. The full variable domain, completed using reference TRBV30 and TRBJ2-1, is SQTIHQWPATLVQPVGSPLSLECTVEGTSNPNLYWYRQAAGRGLQLLFYSVGIGQISSEVPQNLSASRPQDRQFILSSKKLLLSDSGFYLCAWSVADNEQFFGPGTRLTVL.

This rearrangement joins TRBV28 to TRBJ2-7; D not certain. This CDR3 has 13 residues. The V end was cut by 2 bases, the J end by 1 base, with 6 bases between. Per the germline V gene, CDR1 is MDHEN and CDR2 is SYDVKM. This CDR3 is CASSLSQSYEQYF. CDR3 coding DNA: TGTGCCAGCAGTTTAAGTCAGTCCTACGAGCAGTACTTC.

This clone was picked up one time. The rearrangement links TRBV5-6 to TRBJ2-5, with no clear D. The CDR3 runs to 12 residues. V was pared by 2 bases and J by 2 bases, with 4 bases between. The germline gives CDR1 SGHDT, CDR2 YYEEEE. DNA of the CDR3: TGTGCCAGCAGCTTATCTCAAGAGACCCAGTACTTC. Its protein product is CASSLSQETQYF.

V and J are TRBV24-1 and TRBJ1-5; no definite D call. The ends were cut back, 5 bases at V and 3 bases at J, with 13 bases in the middle. CDR3 length: 15 residues. Germline values: CDR1 KGHDR, CDR2 SFDVKD. CDR3 sequence (DNA): TGTGCCACCAGTGCTAGAGGGAGTTACAATCAGCCCCAGCATTTT. Its translation is CATSARGSYNQPQHF.

The chain uses TRBV11-2 and TRBJ1-5; 7 nucleotides agree with TRBD1. V trimming: 1 base; J trimming: 6 bases; junction bases outside the gene matches: 6. Germline values: CDR1 SGHAT, CDR2 FQNNGV. The CDR3 is made up of 15 amino acids. The CDR3 DNA sequence: TGTGCCAGCAGCTTAGGGGGGACAGTGGTTCAGCCCCAGCATTTT. Protein sequence: CASSLGGTVVQPQHF.

The genes are TRBV7-8 and TRBJ2-7, with a tentative D call TRBD2 (6 bases). Germline lookup yields CDR1 SGHVS and CDR2 FQNEAQ. V gave up 0 bases and J gave up 3 bases, with 12 bases separating them. The CDR3 runs to 15 residues. CDR3 nucleotide sequence: TGTGCCAGCAGCTTAGCCGGGAGCGCCGACTACGAGCAGTACTTC. It codes for CASSLAGSADYEQYF.

The chain uses TRBV11-3 and TRBJ2-5; 8 nucleotides agree with TRBD1. The ends lost 5 bases at V and 5 bases at J; junction bases unmatched: 10. Germline CDR1 is SGHNT and CDR2 is YENEEA. The CDR3 runs 15 residues. CDR3 DNA: TGTGCCAGCAGCCCCGGACAGGGAGGAAGGGAGACCCAGTACTTC. Protein: CASSPGQGGRETQYF.

The chain has TRBV27 and TRBJ1-2; TRBD1 matches at 8 bases. The CDR3 contains 20 residues. Trimming cost V 5 bases and J 4 bases; bases outside gene matches: 24. Germline V CDR1 and CDR2: MNHEY, SMNVEV (reference sequence). The CDR3 loop reads CASSPTGAASFFYTRYGYTF. CDR3 bases: TGTGCCAGCAGTCCGACAGGGGCAGCTTCATTCTTCTATACTCGCTATGGCTACACCTTC.

V gene TRBV4-1 combines with J gene TRBJ1-3; TRBD1 matches at 8 bases. CDR3 length: 16 amino acids. The trim removed 3 bases at V and 2 bases at J, leaving 6 bases unmatched. In germline, CDR1 is MGHRA, CDR2 YSYEKL. CDR3 region: CASSHGQGKTGNTIYF. CDR3 nucleotide sequence: TGCGCCAGCAGCCACGGACAGGGAAAAACTGGAAACACCATATATTTT.